The 17 T cell receptor beta chains below were found in one sample sequenced in a study of CD8 T cells in ankylosing spondylitis. MiXCR, run by TCRdb on the 5' RACE reads, gives a single entry per CDR3 protein. The table includes roughly 46,000 distinct CDR3 sequences, around 3.8% detected once. Sequenced input: blood, either unsorted or a sorted T cell fraction (not recorded which). The receptors were gathered from a female donor with ankylosing spondylitis or in good health (not recorded which).

This clonotype has ten or more counts. The CDR3 reads CASSPSEGQGAHEQFF. In nucleotides, the CDR3 is TGTGCCAGCAGCCCCTCGGAGGGACAGGGGGCCCATGAGCAGTTCTTC. The chain is built from TRBV9 and TRBJ2-1; TRBD1 aligns across 12 bases. J gave up 8 bases and V 4 bases, and 10 bases lay outside the gene matches. The CDR3 contains 16 residues. Germline CDR1 is SGDLS and CDR2 is YYNGEE.

This clonotype has ten or more counts. The rearrangement uses TRBV2 and TRBJ2-7; tentatively, D is TRBD2 (6 bases). Germline CDR1 reads SNHLY; CDR2 reads FYNNEI. Trimming removed 10 bases from V and 1 base from J, with 32 bases in between. The length of the CDR3 is 19 residues. The CDR3 spells CAICSTRESGTHRSYEQYF. The CDR3 region has the DNA TGTGCCATCTGTTCTACCCGCGAATCTGGGACTCACCGTTCCTACGAGCAGTACTTC.

This clonotype turned up a few times. V gene TRBV9 combines with J gene TRBJ2-2, with D maybe TRBD1 (6 bases). The CDR3 is 14 residues long. Germline V gene sequence: CDR1 SGDLS, CDR2 YYNGEE. V was clipped by 0 bases and J by 6 bases, with 9 bases between them. CDR3 nucleotide sequence: TGTGCCAGCAGCGTAGGACAGGACGCCGGGGAGCTGTTTTTT. Encoded protein: CASSVGQDAGELFF.

This clonotype was found many times. The chain couples TRBV9 to TRBJ1-5; 7 nucleotides agree with TRBD1. Germline CDR1 and CDR2: SGDLS and YYNGEE. The CDR3 runs to 14 residues. V trimming: 0 bases; J trimming: 6 bases; junction bases outside the gene matches: 3. The CDR3 region has the DNA TGTGCCAGCAGCGTAGGACAGGGTGGTCAGCCCCAGCATTTT. Translating gives CASSVGQGGQPQHF.

This clonotype was recorded many times. The chain employs TRBV9 and TRBJ2-3; 10 bases fit TRBD1. J gave up 6 bases and V 3 bases, and 4 bases lay outside the gene matches. The CDR3 is made up of 14 amino acids. Germline V gene data show CDR1 as SGDLS and CDR2 as YYNGEE. The CDR3 DNA reads as TGTGCCAGCAGCGCCCGGACAGGGGGGGATACGCAGTATTTT. This sequence encodes CASSARTGGDTQYF.

This clonotype was detected many times. This chain uses TRBV9 with TRBJ1-2; TRBD1 aligns across 9 bases. Germline CDR1 reads SGDLS; CDR2 reads YYNGEE. The V and J ends lost 4 bases and 9 bases, in that order; junction bases with no gene match: 7. The CDR3 runs to 13 residues. CDR3 in DNA: TGTGCCAGCAGCTCAGGACAGGGGACTAGCTACACCTTC. As protein: CASSSGQGTSYTF.

The table lists this clonotype with many counts. The chain uses TRBV9 and TRBJ1-2; D remains ambiguous. V shed 0 bases and J shed 3 bases, with 6 bases lying between them. CDR1 and CDR2 (germline): SGDLS, YYNGEE. This CDR3 has 13 residues. This CDR3 reads CASSVEADYGYTF. Here the CDR3 DNA reads TGTGCCAGCAGCGTAGAGGCAGACTATGGCTACACCTTC.

This clonotype was counted many times. This sequence joins TRBV9 and TRBJ1-2; 7 nucleotides align to TRBD1. After removal of 4 bases from V and 6 bases from J, the junction contained 9 bases not matched to a gene. The CDR3 is 14 amino acids. CDR1 is SGDLS, CDR2 YYNGEE, per germline. CDR3 amino acids: CASSPDGRGNGYTF. CDR3 nucleotide sequence: TGTGCCAGCAGCCCCGACGGCAGGGGGAATGGCTACACCTTC.

This clonotype was recorded at least ten times. The chain links TRBV9 to TRBJ1-2; D remains ambiguous. Germline CDR1 and CDR2: SGDLS and YYNGEE. The V end was cut by 0 bases, the J end by 0 bases, with 3 bases between. The CDR3 has 13 residues. The CDR3 DNA follows: TGTGCCAGCAGCGTAGATCCTAACTATGGCTACACCTTC. It encodes CASSVDPNYGYTF. Drawing the rest from reference TRBV9 and TRBJ1-2, the complete variable domain is DSGVTQTPKHLITATGQRVTLRCSPRSGDLSVYWYQQSLDQGLQFLIQYYNGEERAKGNILERFSAQQFPDLHSELNLSSLELGDSALYFCASSVDPNYGYTFGSGTRLTVV.

In this sample, this clonotype turned up many times. The V call is TRBV9, the J call TRBJ2-6; D is undetermined. V gave up 2 bases and J gave up 0 bases, with 3 bases separating them. CDR1 and CDR2 from the germline V gene are SGDLS and YYNGEE. The CDR3 covers 14 residues. CDR3: CASSVLSGANVLTF. CDR3 in DNA: TGTGCCAGCAGCGTCCTCTCTGGGGCCAACGTCCTGACTTTC.

This clonotype was detected many times. The CDR3 DNA reads as TGTGCCAGCAGCCCGGACCACCTGGAGTTTGAAGATACGCAGTATTTT. Amino acid sequence: CASSPDHLEFEDTQYF. The chain joins TRBV9 to TRBJ2-3, with D hard to call. V was trimmed by 4 bases and J by 5 bases, leaving 20 bases between them. Per the germline V gene, CDR1 is SGDLS and CDR2 is YYNGEE. CDR3 length: 16 amino acids.

This clonotype was seen many times. The rearrangement joins TRBV9 to TRBJ1-2, with no clear D. The CDR3 is 14 amino acids. The germline V gene has CDR1 SGDLS and CDR2 YYNGEE. V lost 2 bases and J lost 1, with 9 bases in between. The CDR3 reads CASSVGENNYGYTF. CDR3 coding DNA: TGTGCCAGCAGCGTGGGAGAAAATAACTATGGCTACACCTTC.

This clonotype was observed at least ten times. This rearrangement joins TRBV23-1 to TRBJ2-3; TRBD2 might be the D (5 bases). TRBV23-1 is filed as an ORF, its function uncertain. The CDR3 runs 16 residues. Trimming left V 10 bases short and J 5 bases short, with 25 bases between. The CDR3 nucleotides are TGCGCCATCCTGACTGCGGAGTTTAGCGAGCTAGATACGCAGTATTTT. It yields the protein CAILTAEFSELDTQYF.

Many counts were recorded for this clonotype. The chain employs TRBV9 and TRBJ2-3; D gene uncertain. The CDR3 loop spans 15 amino acids. Germline-derived CDR1 and CDR2 are SGDLS and YYNGEE. With 0 bases removed from V and 0 bases from J, the gap between germline ends came to 8 bases. The CDR3 DNA reads TGTGCCAGCAGCGTAGACGGGTTTAGCACAGATACGCAGTATTTT. It is translated as CASSVDGFSTDTQYF.

This clonotype was detected a few times. This chain connects TRBV9 to TRBJ2-2; 9 bases match TRBD2. The V gene end was trimmed by 4 bases and the J gene end by 3 bases; junction bases not matched to a gene: 10. The CDR3 is 17 residues long. CDR1 and CDR2 (germline): SGDLS, YYNGEE. CDR3 loop: CASSPGIAGAYTGELFF. In nucleotides, the CDR3 is TGTGCCAGCAGCCCCGGGATAGCGGGGGCCTACACCGGGGAGCTGTTTTTT.

In its sample, this clonotype was seen many times. This sequence joins TRBV9 and TRBJ1-4, with D perhaps matching TRBD1 (6 bases). The CDR3 covers 14 residues. The germline V gene has CDR1 SGDLS and CDR2 YYNGEE. V dropped 0 bases and J dropped 5 bases, with 8 bases sitting between them. CDR3 region: CASSVATGNEKLFF. The CDR3 DNA reads as TGTGCCAGCAGCGTAGCTACAGGGAATGAAAAACTGTTTTTT.

V gene TRBV9 combines with J gene TRBJ2-5, with D perhaps TRBD1 (5 bases). Germline V gene sequence: CDR1 SGDLS, CDR2 YYNGEE. This CDR3 region has 14 residues. Between the trimmed V and J ends, which lost 5 bases and 5 bases, there was a span of 16 bases. The CDR3: CASSARALGETQYF. CDR3 in DNA: TGTGCCAGCAGTGCCAGGGCTCTGGGGGAGACCCAGTACTTC.